The 2 T cell receptor beta chains listed next were all sequenced from one sample in a study of OX40 agonist ivuxolimab in advanced cancers. Using immunoSEQ multiplex PCR, the repertoire was profiled, and TCRdb retains in-frame clones only, with some absent. The sample lists about 63,000 clones; 85% to 90% were seen once. Sequenced material: CD4+ or CD8+ T cells sorted from blood, taken in a trial of the OX40 agonist ivuxolimab. All receptors come from an adult with an advanced solid tumor such as melanoma, head and neck, liver or kidney cancer.

CDR3 sequence (DNA): TGTGCCAGCAGCTTACCTTTTGGACAGGGGCGGACCGGGGAGCTGTTTTTT. Translated: CASSLPFGQGRTGELFF. The chain recombines TRBV7-2 with TRBJ2-2; 9 nucleotides line up with TRBD1. The CDR3 has 17 amino acids. Germline V gives CDR1 SGHTA, CDR2 FQGNSA. V was pared by 2 bases and J by 5 bases, with 9 bases of the junction left unmatched. Together with reference TRBV7-2 and TRBJ2-2, the CDR3 gives the full variable domain: GAGVSQSPSNKVTEKGKDVELRCDPISGHTALYWYRQSLGQGLEFLIYFQGNSAPDKSGLPSDRFSAERTGGSVSTLTIQRTQQEDSAVYLCASSLPFGQGRTGELFFGEGSRLTVL.

The chain employs TRBV6-6 and TRBJ2-3, with TRBD2 identical over 7 bases. This CDR3 is 16 amino acids long. Germline V gene data show CDR1 as MNHNY and CDR2 as SVGAGI (reference sequence). V dropped 6 bases and J dropped 5; count of bases not matched to a gene: 14. This chain's CDR3 is CASSSTSPGSGDTQYF. CDR3 sequence (DNA): TGTGCCAGCAGCTCGACTAGCCCCGGGAGCGGAGATACGCAGTATTTT.